This T cell receptor (beta chain) was documented in a study of T cell responses to AZD1222 COVID-19 vaccine. Findings and caveats of the study: With dominance at 160-218 and 743-854, vaccine-associated CD4 TCRs spanned spike. Seropositivity was recorded at baseline in only a handful of AZD1222 recipients.

This clone appeared once. What it recognizes is unknown. Germline V gene sequence: CDR1 SGHTA, CDR2 FQGNSA. The CDR3 has 13 amino acids. V shed 6 bases and J 1 base; nucleotides not matched to a gene: 3. The repertoire was sequenced with immunoSEQ multiplex PCR; TCRdb's copy has only in-frame clones and lacks some. The sample has about 170,000 clones; roughly 87% are singletons. Second-dose recipients at about 4 or about 12 weeks were treated as one pooled group. The clonotype was recovered from an adult who received the AZD1222 COVID-19 vaccine. This sequence joins TRBV7-2 and TRBJ2-7; 7 positions match TRBD2. The material sequenced was peripheral blood, taken 28 days after the second AZD1222 dose. DNA for the CDR3: TGTGCCAGCAGACAAGCGGGGTCCTACGAGCAGTACTTC. Translated, it gives CASRQAGSYEQYF.